This TCR beta chain was identified in a study of molecular identifiers for immune sequencing clone quantification. As for the study in general: Replicate RNA came from approximately 20,000 or 98,000 naive CD8 cells and was split five ways, and four parts were sequenced. Findings of the study overall: Over 98% of effector molecules, but under 1% in naive cells, were held by clones with more than 20 RNA copies. Spiked Jurkat TCR RNA from one cell was reportedly detectable among some 1 million naive cells. Identical barcode-sharing TCR molecules could lead to underestimated sizes for highly expanded clones.

The ends were cut back, 7 bases at V and 7 bases at J, with 15 bases in the middle. There are 13 residues in the CDR3. This clonotype was seen many times. Its antigen is currently unknown. One entry per CDR3 protein results from TCRdb running MiXCR on the PCR reads. The sample includes about 510,000 distinct CDR3 sequences, around 25% of them seen just once. The receptor was isolated from a human donor in good health. Some libraries in this study had Jurkat cell RNA spiked in. This chain connects TRBV12-3 or TRBV12-4 to TRBJ2-3; D gene unclear. Sample: naive CD8+ T cells from blood, with Jurkat cell RNA spiked in. Subset reported: FACS-sorted CD8+CD4-CCR7+CD45RA+ naive T cells. CDR3 sequence reads: CASISDGTYTQYF. DNA of the CDR3: TGTGCCAGCATTTCAGATGGTACATATACGCAGTATTTT.